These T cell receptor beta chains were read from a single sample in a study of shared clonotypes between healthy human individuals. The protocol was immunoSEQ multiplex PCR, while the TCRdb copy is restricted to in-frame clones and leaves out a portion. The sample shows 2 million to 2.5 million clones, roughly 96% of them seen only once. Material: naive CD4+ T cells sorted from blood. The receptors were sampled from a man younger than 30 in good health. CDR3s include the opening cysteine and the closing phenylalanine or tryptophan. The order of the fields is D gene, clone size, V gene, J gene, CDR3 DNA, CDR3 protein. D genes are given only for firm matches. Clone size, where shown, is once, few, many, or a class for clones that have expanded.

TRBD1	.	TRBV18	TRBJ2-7	TGTGCCAGCTCACGGATGACCGGGACAGGTCAATACGAGCAGTACTTC	CASSRMTGTGQYEQYF
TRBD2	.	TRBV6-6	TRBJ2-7	TGTGCCAGCAGTTACTCCCTAGCGGGGGGCTACGAGCAGTACTTC	CASSYSLAGGYEQYF
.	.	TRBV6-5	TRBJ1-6	TGTGCCAGCAGTTACAGGGACCTCTATAATTCACCCCTCCACTTT	CASSYRDLYNSPLHF
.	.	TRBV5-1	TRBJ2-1	TGCGCCAGCAGTCTTAGGGGGTCAATTATAGGGCCTAATGAGCAGTTCTTC	CASSLRGSIIGPNEQFF
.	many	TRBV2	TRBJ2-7	TGTGCCAGCACTGGGACTCGCTCCTACGAGCAGTACTTC	CASTGTRSYEQYF
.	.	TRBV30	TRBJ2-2	TGTGCCTGGAGGGGGGCCGCGAACACCGGGGAGCTGTTTTTT	CAWRGAANTGELFF
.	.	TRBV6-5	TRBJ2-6	TGTGCCACCAGTACTGTGAGCTCTGGGGCCAACGTCCTGACTTTC	CATSTVSSGANVLTF
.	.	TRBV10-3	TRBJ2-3	TGTGCCATCAGTAACGGGGTAGATACGCAGTATTTT	CAISNGVDTQYF
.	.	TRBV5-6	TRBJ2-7	TGTGCCAGCAGCGACCTCAGAGAGTACGAGCAGTACTTC	CASSDLREYEQYF
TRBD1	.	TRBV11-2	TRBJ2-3	TGTGCCAGCAGCCGCAAACCGACAGGGGGACCAGATACGCAGTATTTT	CASSRKPTGGPDTQYF
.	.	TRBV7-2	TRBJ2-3	TGTGCCAGCAGTAGGGCAGATACGCAGTATTTT	CASSRADTQYF
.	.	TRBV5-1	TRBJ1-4	TGCGCCAGCAGCAAGGAGGGGGGTCAGGGTGGTAATGAAAAACTGTTTTTT	CASSKEGGQGGNEKLFF
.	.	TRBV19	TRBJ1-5	TGTGCCAGTAGTATAGTTGCAGGGGACAATCAGCCCCAGCATTTT	CASSIVAGDNQPQHF
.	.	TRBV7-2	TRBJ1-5	TGTGCCAGCAGCTTCTCAAGCCAGCCCCAGCATTTT	CASSFSSQPQHF
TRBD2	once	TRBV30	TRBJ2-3	TGTGCCTGGAGTGTATGGGCTAGCGGGGGGGCAATAGCAGATACGCAGTATTTT	CAWSVWASGGAIADTQYF
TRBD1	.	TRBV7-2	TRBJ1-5	TGTGCCAGCAGCTTAGCGGGACAGGGAGGTCAGCCCCAGCATTTT	CASSLAGQGGQPQHF
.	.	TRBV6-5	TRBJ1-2	TGTGCCAGCAGTTCGGTGGGGACACCGCTTAACTATGGCTACACCTTC	CASSSVGTPLNYGYTF
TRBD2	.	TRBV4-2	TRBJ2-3	TGTGCCAGCAGCCCCCTAGGGGCTAGCGGCGCAGATACGCAGTATTTT	CASSPLGASGADTQYF
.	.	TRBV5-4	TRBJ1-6	TGTGCCAGCAGCTTTATAGGGGCGGAAAATTCACCCCTCCACTTT	CASSFIGAENSPLHF
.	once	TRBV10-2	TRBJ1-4	TGCGCCAGCAGTGATTGGGGGATTGAGACCCAACTCGGAAAACTGTTTTTT	CASSDWGIETQLGKLFF
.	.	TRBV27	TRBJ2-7	TGTGCCAGCAGTCAGCCGTCCCGTCGCCAACACGAGCAGTACTTC	CASSQPSRRQHEQYF
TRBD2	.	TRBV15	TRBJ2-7	TGTGCCACCAGCAGCCTCATGGGAACTAGCGGGAATTCCTACGAGCAGTACTTC	CATSSLMGTSGNSYEQYF
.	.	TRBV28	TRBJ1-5	TGTGCCAGCAGTTGGGGAGATCGGCAGCCCCAGCATTTT	CASSWGDRQPQHF
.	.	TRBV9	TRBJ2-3	TGTGCCAGCAGCGTAGGGGCTAGCGAGGTCGTTGATACGCAGTATTTT	CASSVGASEVVDTQYF
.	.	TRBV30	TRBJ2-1	TGTGCCTTTAAGCGCAATGAGCAGTTCTTC	CAFKRNEQFF
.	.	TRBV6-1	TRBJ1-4	TGTGCCAGCAGTGAAGCATTTGGCCCAGTAGAAAAACTGTTTTTT	CASSEAFGPVEKLFF
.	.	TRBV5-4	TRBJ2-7	TGTGCCAGCAGCTTATATGGGATCACCTACGAGCAGTACTTC	CASSLYGITYEQYF
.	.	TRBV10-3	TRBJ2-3	TGTGCCATCAGCGCCACAGGTACCGGCACAGATACGCAGTATTTT	CAISATGTGTDTQYF
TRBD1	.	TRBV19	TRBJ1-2	TGTGCCAGTAGCCTTGGGGGGACAGGGTCCTATGGCTACACCTTC	CASSLGGTGSYGYTF
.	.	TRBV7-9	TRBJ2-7	TGTGCCAGCACCCTAGTCCGGGGCTCTAGCTCCTACGAGCAGTACTTC	CASTLVRGSSSYEQYF
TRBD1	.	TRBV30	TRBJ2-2	TGTGCCTACCCGGGACAGGTGACCGGGGAGCTGTTTTTT	CAYPGQVTGELFF
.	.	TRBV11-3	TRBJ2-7	TGTGCCAGCAGCTTAAAAACTGGGCCCTACGAGCAGTACTTC	CASSLKTGPYEQYF
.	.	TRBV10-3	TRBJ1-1	TGTGCCATCAGTGAGTGGGATGGGAACACTGAAGCTTTCTTT	CAISEWDGNTEAFF
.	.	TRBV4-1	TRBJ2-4	TGCGCCAGCAGCCAAAGGCTTGACTCCGCCAAAAACATTCAGTACTTC	CASSQRLDSAKNIQYF
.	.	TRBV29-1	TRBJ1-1	TGCAGCGGAAGCCGTCAGAACACTGAAGCTTTCTTT	CSGSRQNTEAFF
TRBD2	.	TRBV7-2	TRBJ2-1	TGTGCCAGCAGCTTAGAGGCGGGGGGTTGGAATGAGCAGTTCTTC	CASSLEAGGWNEQFF
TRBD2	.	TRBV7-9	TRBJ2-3	TGTGCCAGCGGTACTAGCGGGAGCACAGATACGCAGTATTTT	CASGTSGSTDTQYF
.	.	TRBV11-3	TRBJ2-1	TGTGCCAGCAGCTTCCTACCCGACAGCTCCTACAATGAGCAGTTCTTC	CASSFLPDSSYNEQFF
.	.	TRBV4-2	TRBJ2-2	TGTGCCAGCAGCCAAGACGGGGCAGGGTCAGCGAACACCGGGGAGCTGTTTTTT	CASSQDGAGSANTGELFF
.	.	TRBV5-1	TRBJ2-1	TGCGCCAGCAACTTAGACACGGGAAACAATGAGCAGTTCTTC	CASNLDTGNNEQFF
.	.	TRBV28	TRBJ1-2	TGTGCCAGCACCCTTTCCGGGGCCTATGGCTACACCTTC	CASTLSGAYGYTF
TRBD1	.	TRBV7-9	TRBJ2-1	TGTGCCAGCAGCTTCTCCGGGACAGGGCTCTACAATGAGCAGTTCTTC	CASSFSGTGLYNEQFF
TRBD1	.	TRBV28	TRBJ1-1	TGTGCCAGCAGTCCACCAGGGGGCTACACTGAAGCTTTCTTT	CASSPPGGYTEAFF
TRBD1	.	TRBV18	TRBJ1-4	TGTGCCAGCTCGAGGGGACAGCTTAATGATGAAAAACTGTTTTTT	CASSRGQLNDEKLFF
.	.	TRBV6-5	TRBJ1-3	TGTGCCAGCAGTCCCGGCATGGGCCGGGGAAACACCATATATTTT	CASSPGMGRGNTIYF
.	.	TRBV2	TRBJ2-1	TGTGCCAGCCTCGAAGGGACTGGAAACAATGAGCAGTTCTTC	CASLEGTGNNEQFF
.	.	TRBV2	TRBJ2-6	TGTGCCAGCATTGGGGGATTCTCTGGGGCCAACGTCCTGACTTTC	CASIGGFSGANVLTF
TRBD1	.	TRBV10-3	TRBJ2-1	TGTGCCATCTCAGGGGGACAGGTTTGGGATGAGCAGTTCTTC	CAISGGQVWDEQFF